These 20 T cell receptor beta chains share one sample of origin, sequenced in a study of cytomegalovirus exposure and HLA in healthy donors. The PCR was carried out with 60 Vbeta primers and 13 Jbeta primers. The method was immunoSEQ multiplex PCR; TCRdb's version includes in-frame clones alone and lacks a portion of them. The sample holds 150,000 to 200,000 clones, about 80% seen once. The material sequenced was PBMCs. The receptors were sampled from a man aged 35 to 55 in good health and CMV-seronegative.

The rearrangement links TRBV2 to TRBJ2-7; 8 positions match TRBD1. The CDR3 totals 15 residues. From germline, CDR1 is SNHLY and CDR2 FYNNEI. J gave up 3 bases and V 3 bases, and 7 bases lay outside the gene matches. For the CDR3, the DNA is TGTGCCAGCAGTGAGTCGGACAGGGAAAACTACGAGCAGTACTTC. Its protein product is CASSESDRENYEQYF.

The chain recombines TRBV11-2 with TRBJ2-4, with 10 nucleotides matching TRBD2. The V gene's germline CDR1 is SGHAT and CDR2 FQNNGV. CDR3 size: 16 residues. V was pared by 5 bases and J by 9 bases, with 13 bases of the junction left unmatched. The CDR3 here is CASSQPLAGVGSIQYF. In nucleotides, the CDR3 is TGTGCCAGCAGCCAACCCCTAGCGGGAGTGGGTAGCATTCAGTACTTC.

The chain combines TRBV6-5 with TRBJ2-7, with D possibly TRBD1 on 6 matching bases. Trimming shortened V by 2 bases and J by 11 bases, and 19 bases separated the two germline ends. The CDR3 has 14 residues. Looked up from germline, CDR1 is MNHEY and CDR2 is SVGAGI. CDR3 protein: CASSYKPGERRKYF. In DNA, the CDR3 is TGTGCCAGCAGTTACAAGCCAGGGGAAAGGCGAAAGTACTTC.

The V and J genes are TRBV28 and TRBJ2-7; TRBD2 is a possible D gene (5 bases). Germline V gives CDR1 MDHEN, CDR2 SYDVKM. The CDR3 is 14 residues long. The V gene lost 9 bases and the J gene lost 2 bases, with 17 bases spanning the gap. The CDR3 nucleotides read TGTGCCAGTTTGGGCTTTTTCGGGACCTACGAGCAGTACTTC. It is translated as CASLGFFGTYEQYF.

V usage is TRBV11-2 and J usage is TRBJ1-1, with TRBD1 identical over 10 bases. The CDR3 consists of 15 residues. Germline values: CDR1 SGHAT, CDR2 FQNNGV. The V segment lost 5 bases and the J segment 0 bases; nucleotides outside the gene matches: 3. CDR3 amino acids: CASSPDRGLNTEAFF. The CDR3 DNA sequence: TGTGCCAGCAGCCCGGACAGGGGGTTGAACACTGAAGCTTTCTTT.

V and J are TRBV29-1 and TRBJ1-5; D gene ambiguous. Germline-derived CDR1 and CDR2 are SQVTM and ANQGSEA. CDR3 length: 13 amino acids. V was shortened by 4 bases and J by 0 bases, with 7 bases between the two germline ends. The CDR3 here is CSVGPGSNQPQHF. Written as DNA, the CDR3 is TGCAGCGTTGGGCCAGGTAGCAATCAGCCCCAGCATTTT.

The chain combines TRBV4-2 with TRBJ1-6; 7 positions agree with TRBD1. Germline CDR1 reads LGHNA; CDR2 reads YNFKEQ. V was pared by 4 bases and J by 7 bases, with 7 bases of the junction left unmatched. CDR3 length equals 15 residues. For the CDR3, the DNA is TGTGCCAGCAGCCCCCTCGACAGGGACAATTCACCCCTCCACTTT. It yields the protein CASSPLDRDNSPLHF.

V gene TRBV7-2 combines with J gene TRBJ2-3, with 9 bases lining up with TRBD2. This CDR3 has 16 residues. The J segment lost 5 bases and the V segment lost 3 bases, leaving 9 bases of the junction unmatched. CDR1 SGHTA and CDR2 FQGNSA come from the germline V gene. The CDR3 sequence is CASSFVGRGGRDTQYF. In nucleotides, the CDR3 is TGTGCCAGCAGCTTCGTAGGGCGGGGGGGGAGAGATACGCAGTATTTT. Variable domain in full (rest from reference TRBV7-2 and TRBJ2-3): GAGVSQSPSNKVTEKGKDVELRCDPISGHTALYWYRQSLGQGLEFLIYFQGNSAPDKSGLPSDRFSAERTGGSVSTLTIQRTQQEDSAVYLCASSFVGRGGRDTQYFGPGTRLTVL.

This chain joins TRBV9 and TRBJ2-3; 15 bases fit TRBD2. The CDR3 has 18 residues. CDR1 is SGDLS, CDR2 YYNGEE, per germline. V was pared by 3 bases and J by 2 bases, with 7 bases of the junction left unmatched. Here the CDR3 reads CASSDPGLAGGITDTQYF. The CDR3 coding sequence is TGTGCCAGCAGCGATCCGGGACTAGCGGGAGGCATCACAGATACGCAGTATTTT.

CDR3 sequence: CASSYLAMENIQYF. The CDR3 coding sequence is TGTGCCAGCAGTTATCTAGCGATGGAAAACATTCAGTACTTC. The chain uses TRBV6-6 and TRBJ2-4, with a possible D match to TRBD2 (6 bases). Germline CDR1 is MNHNY and CDR2 is SVGAGI (reference sequence). The CDR3 sequence is 14 residues long. V was trimmed by 3 bases and J by 5 bases, leaving 11 bases between them.

The chain recombines TRBV20-1 with TRBJ2-4; weak D call: TRBD2 (6 bases). Trimming left V 5 bases short and J 6 bases short, with 8 bases between. The CDR3 runs 11 residues. Looked up from germline, CDR1 is DFQATT and CDR2 is SNEGSKA (reference sequence). CDR3 coding DNA: TGCAGTGCTGCGACTAGAAACATTCAGTACTTC. This encodes CSAATRNIQYF.

In its sample, this clone was seen once. The chain joins TRBV6-5 to TRBJ2-7, with 8 bases matching TRBD2. The CDR3 has 14 amino acids. Germline V gives CDR1 MNHEY, CDR2 SVGAGI. V dropped 4 bases and J dropped 2; count of bases not matched to a gene: 4. CDR3 residues: CASSFAGGAYEQYF. CDR3 sequence (DNA): TGTGCCAGCAGTTTTGCGGGGGGAGCCTACGAGCAGTACTTC.

This chain links TRBV9 with TRBJ2-4; D perhaps matches TRBD2 (6 bases). The ends were cut back, 4 bases at V and 5 bases at J, with 19 bases in the middle. Germline lookup yields CDR1 SGDLS and CDR2 YYNGEE. This CDR3 is 16 amino acids long. CDR3 region: CASSRTTSPLQNIQYF. The CDR3 region has the DNA TGTGCCAGCAGCAGGACTACGAGTCCCCTCCAAAACATTCAGTACTTC.

The chain joins TRBV5-1 to TRBJ2-7; 8 bases map to TRBD1. The CDR3 length is 14 residues. The V segment lost 3 bases and the J segment 1 base; nucleotides outside the gene matches: 3. CDR1 SGHRS and CDR2 YFSETQ come from the germline V gene. CDR3 in DNA: TGCGCCAGCAGCTGGGGGACAGGTTCCTACGAGCAGTACTTC. Residues: CASSWGTGSYEQYF.

This chain joins TRBV18 and TRBJ1-2; D perhaps matches TRBD1 (5 bases). V was pared by 2 bases and J by 0 bases, with 10 bases between. The CDR3 contains 15 residues. CDR1 is KGHSH, CDR2 LQKENI, per germline. CDR3 coding DNA: TGTGCCAGCTCACCAGCAGGGACTACTAACTATGGCTACACCTTC. This codes for CASSPAGTTNYGYTF.

This chain uses TRBV5-6 with TRBJ1-1; weak D call: TRBD1 (6 bases). CDR1 is SGHDT, CDR2 YYEEEE, per germline. CDR3 length: 14 residues. V dropped 0 bases and J dropped 4 bases, with 10 bases sitting between them. CDR3 nucleotide sequence: TGTGCCAGCAGCTTGGGGGGGCTGGGCACTGAAGCTTTCTTT. Encoded protein: CASSLGGLGTEAFF.

The chain uses TRBV19 and TRBJ1-5; maybe TRBD1 (5 bases). The CDR3 has 16 residues. Germline V lookup: CDR1 LNHDA, CDR2 SQIVND (reference sequence). V was pared by 2 bases and J by 1 base, with 12 bases between. The CDR3 region is CASSISLGGSNQPQHF. As DNA, the CDR3 is TGTGCCAGTAGTATATCGTTGGGGGGGAGCAATCAGCCCCAGCATTTT.

This chain joins TRBV7-2 and TRBJ1-1, with unresolved D. This CDR3 has 13 amino acids. In germline, CDR1 is SGHTA, CDR2 FQGNSA. V shed 5 bases and J shed 4 bases, with 11 bases lying between them. DNA for the CDR3: TGTGCCAGCAGCCTCCGAAGGAGCACTGAAGCTTTCTTT. It encodes CASSLRRSTEAFF.

A single count supports this clone. The genes are TRBV4-3 and TRBJ2-3; 11 bases line up with TRBD2. CDR1 is LGHNA, CDR2 YSLEER, per germline. Germline trimming cut 1 base from V and 10 bases from J; bases unmatched to any gene: 7. This CDR3 has 15 amino acids. In DNA, the CDR3 is TGCGCCAGCAGCCAAGTTGGTAGCGGGGGGGCGCCGCAGTATTTT. Translation: CASSQVGSGGAPQYF.

This clone has just a few counts. The J gene is TRBJ2-7, the V gene TRBV19; 10 bases are a match to TRBD1. The length of the CDR3 is 15 residues. Germline values: CDR1 LNHDA, CDR2 SQIVND (reference sequence). V shed 6 bases and J 12 bases; nucleotides not matched to a gene: 17. CDR3 protein: CASSPMGQGLLRLYF. For the CDR3, the DNA is TGTGCCAGTAGCCCCATGGGACAGGGGTTACTCCGATTGTACTTC.